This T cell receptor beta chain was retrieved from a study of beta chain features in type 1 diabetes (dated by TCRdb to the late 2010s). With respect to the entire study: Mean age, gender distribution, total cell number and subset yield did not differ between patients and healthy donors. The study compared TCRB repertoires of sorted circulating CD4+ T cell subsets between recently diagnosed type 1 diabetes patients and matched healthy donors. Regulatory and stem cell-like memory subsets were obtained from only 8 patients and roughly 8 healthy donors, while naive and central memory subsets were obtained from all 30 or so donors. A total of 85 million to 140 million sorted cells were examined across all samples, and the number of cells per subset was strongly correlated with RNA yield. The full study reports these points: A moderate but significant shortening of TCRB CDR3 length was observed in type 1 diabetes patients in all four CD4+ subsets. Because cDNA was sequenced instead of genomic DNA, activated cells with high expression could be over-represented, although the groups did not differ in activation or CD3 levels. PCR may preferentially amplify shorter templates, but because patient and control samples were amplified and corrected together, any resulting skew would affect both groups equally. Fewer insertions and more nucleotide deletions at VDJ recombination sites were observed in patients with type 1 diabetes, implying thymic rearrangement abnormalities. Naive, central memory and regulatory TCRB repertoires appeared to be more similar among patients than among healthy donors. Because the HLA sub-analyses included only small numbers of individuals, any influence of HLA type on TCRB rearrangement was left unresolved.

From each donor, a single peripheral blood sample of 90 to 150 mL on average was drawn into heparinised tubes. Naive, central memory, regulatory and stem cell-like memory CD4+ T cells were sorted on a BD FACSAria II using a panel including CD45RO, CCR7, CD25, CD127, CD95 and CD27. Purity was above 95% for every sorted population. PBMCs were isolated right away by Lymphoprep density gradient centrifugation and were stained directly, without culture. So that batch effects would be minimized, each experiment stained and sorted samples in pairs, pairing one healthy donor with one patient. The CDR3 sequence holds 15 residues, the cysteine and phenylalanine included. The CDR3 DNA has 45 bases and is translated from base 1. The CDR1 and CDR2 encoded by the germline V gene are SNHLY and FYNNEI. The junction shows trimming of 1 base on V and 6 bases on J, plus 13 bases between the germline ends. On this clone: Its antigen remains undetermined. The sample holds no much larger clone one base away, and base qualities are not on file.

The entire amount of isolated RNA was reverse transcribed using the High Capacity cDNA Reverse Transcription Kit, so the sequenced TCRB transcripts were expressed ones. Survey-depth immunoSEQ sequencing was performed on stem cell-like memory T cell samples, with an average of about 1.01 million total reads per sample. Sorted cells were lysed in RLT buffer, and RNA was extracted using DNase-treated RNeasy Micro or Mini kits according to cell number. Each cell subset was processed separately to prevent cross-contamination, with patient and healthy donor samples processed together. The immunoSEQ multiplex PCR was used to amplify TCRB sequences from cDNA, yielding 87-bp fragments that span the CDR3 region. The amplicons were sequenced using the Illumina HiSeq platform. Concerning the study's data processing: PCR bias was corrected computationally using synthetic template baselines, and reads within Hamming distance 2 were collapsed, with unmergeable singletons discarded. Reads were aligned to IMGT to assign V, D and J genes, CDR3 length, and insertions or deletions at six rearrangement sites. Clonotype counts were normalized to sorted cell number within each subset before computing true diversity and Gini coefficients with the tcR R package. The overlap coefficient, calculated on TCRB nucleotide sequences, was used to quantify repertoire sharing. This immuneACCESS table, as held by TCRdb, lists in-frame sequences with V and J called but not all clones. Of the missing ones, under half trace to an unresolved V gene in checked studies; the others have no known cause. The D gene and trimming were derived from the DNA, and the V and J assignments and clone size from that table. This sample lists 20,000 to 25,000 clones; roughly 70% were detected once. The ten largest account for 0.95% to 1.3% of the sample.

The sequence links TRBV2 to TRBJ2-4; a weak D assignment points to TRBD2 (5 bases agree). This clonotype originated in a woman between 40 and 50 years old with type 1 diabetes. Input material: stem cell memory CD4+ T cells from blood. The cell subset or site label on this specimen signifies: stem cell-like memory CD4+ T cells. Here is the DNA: TGTGCCAGCAGTGAAGAGGCAACGGGGAGAAACATTCAGTACTTC. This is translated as CASSEEATGRNIQYF.